This T cell receptor (beta chain) came from a study of OX40 agonist ivuxolimab in advanced cancers. Study-level background: Ivuxolimab, an antibody that agonizes OX40 (CD134), was administered to the patients. Dose-escalation patients had hepatocellular carcinoma, melanoma, renal cell or head and neck cancer. Antecedent anti-PD-1, anti-PD-L1 or anti-CTLA-4 therapy was permissible, with under 50% having received some. Study findings and constraints: At doses 0.1 to 3.0 mg/kg, CD4+ and CD8+ clones expanded.

Sequencing was performed with immunoSEQ multiplex PCR; in TCRdb, only in-frame clones are kept and a portion is missing. The sample lists approximately 80,000 clones; approximately 94% were seen once. This clone was seen once. Its specificity is not known. Sequencing used CD4+ or CD8+ T cells sorted from blood, obtained in a trial of the OX40 agonist ivuxolimab. The origin of this receptor is an adult with an advanced solid tumor such as melanoma, head and neck, liver or kidney cancer.

This chain's CDR3 is CASSPSWSGSSYEQYF. DNA of the CDR3: TGTGCCAGCAGTCCCTCCTGGAGCGGGAGCTCCTACGAGCAGTACTTC. The chain employs TRBV27 and TRBJ2-7, with 8 bases lining up with TRBD2. Germline CDR1 and CDR2: MNHEY and SMNVEV (reference sequence). The trim removed 5 bases at V and 0 bases at J, leaving 9 bases unmatched. There are 16 residues in the CDR3.